The 11 T cell receptor beta chains below come from one sample, sequenced in a study of blood T cell repertoires in COVID-19. Profiled with immunoSEQ multiplex PCR; TCRdb holds only in-frame clones, not every one. The profile shows fewer than 200,000 clones, about 74% of them singletons. The sequenced sample was peripheral blood. All receptors come from a man in his 60s with acute or convalescent COVID-19.

The chain combines TRBV19 with TRBJ2-7; 12 nucleotides align to TRBD1. The CDR3 covers 16 residues. Germline CDR1 reads LNHDA; CDR2 reads SQIVND (reference sequence). The junction had 11 bases not matched to a gene; V was cut back by 6 bases and J by 5 bases. Here the CDR3 reads CASSIGTGGIGDEQYF. The CDR3, as DNA: TGTGCCAGTAGCATCGGGACAGGGGGCATCGGGGACGAGCAGTACTTC.

The chain is built from TRBV6-2 or TRBV6-3 and TRBJ2-3; 7 nucleotides agree with TRBD1. The CDR3 runs 14 residues. Germline-derived CDR1 and CDR2 are MNHEY and SVGEGT. Trimming took 6 bases from V and 3 from J; bases not matched to a gene: 6. The CDR3 nucleotides read TGTGCCAGCAGCCTGACAGGGTTTACAGATACGCAGTATTTT. Its protein is CASSLTGFTDTQYF.

The CDR3 DNA reads as TGTGCCAGCAGGGGAAGGGACTGGTACACAGATACGCAGTATTTT. It codes for CASRGRDWYTDTQYF. V gene TRBV5-6 combines with J gene TRBJ2-3; the D gene is possibly TRBD2 (6 bases). CDR3 length: 15 residues. CDR1 is SGHDT, CDR2 YYEEEE, per germline. V was shortened by 5 bases and J by 2 bases, with 15 bases between the two germline ends.

V is TRBV5-5 and J is TRBJ2-2, with D possibly TRBD1 on 7 matching bases. The CDR3 is 17 residues long. Trimming left V 0 bases short and J 6 bases short, with 18 bases between. Germline lookup yields CDR1 SGHKS and CDR2 YYEKEE (reference sequence). The CDR3: CASSLASAGGIPGELFF. The DNA of the CDR3 is TGTGCCAGCAGCTTGGCCTCGGCAGGGGGGATCCCCGGGGAGCTGTTTTTT. The full variable domain, its missing parts supplied by reference TRBV5-5 and TRBJ2-2, is DAGVTQSPTHLIKTRGQQVTLRCSPISGHKSVSWYQQVLGQGPQFIFQYYEKEERGRGNFPDRFSARQFPNYSSELNVNALLLGDSALYLCASSLASAGGIPGELFFGEGSRLTVL.

This chain links TRBV7-9 with TRBJ2-7; 12 bases line up with TRBD1. Germline V gives CDR1 SEHNR, CDR2 FQNEAQ (reference sequence). The CDR3 covers 15 residues. Trimming cost V 5 bases and J 6 bases; bases outside gene matches: 8. CDR3 amino acids: CASSPKPGQGAEQYF. The CDR3 nucleotides are TGTGCCAGCAGCCCCAAGCCGGGACAGGGGGCCGAGCAGTACTTC.

The V gene is TRBV7-2, the J gene TRBJ1-2; TRBD1 agrees at 10 bases. The J segment lost 3 bases and the V segment lost 5 bases, leaving 3 bases of the junction unmatched. The CDR3 length is 14 residues. Germline lookup yields CDR1 SGHTA and CDR2 FQGNSA. The CDR3 loop reads CASSPGTGDYGYTF. CDR3 DNA: TGTGCCAGCAGCCCTGGGACAGGGGACTATGGCTACACCTTC.

The chain joins TRBV27 to TRBJ2-2, with 7 bases lining up with TRBD1. V dropped 5 bases and J dropped 0; count of bases not matched to a gene: 9. This CDR3 has 17 amino acids. CDR1 and CDR2 (germline): MNHEY, SMNVEV (reference sequence). CDR3: CASSVSRDSANTGELFF. In nucleotides, the CDR3 is TGTGCCAGCAGTGTTAGCCGGGACAGCGCGAACACCGGGGAGCTGTTTTTT.

The chain combines TRBV7-3 with TRBJ2-3; TRBD2 might be the D (5 bases). From germline, CDR1 is SGHTA and CDR2 FQGTGA. The CDR3 has 15 amino acids. V lost 2 bases, J lost 0 bases, and 9 bases lay in between. The CDR3: CASSLEGSSTDTQYF. The CDR3 bases are TGTGCCAGCAGCTTAGAGGGTTCTAGCACAGATACGCAGTATTTT.

This rearrangement joins TRBV4-3 to TRBJ1-3; D remains ambiguous. The CDR3 has 15 amino acids. Germline values: CDR1 LGHNA, CDR2 YSLEER. V was cut by 4 bases and J by 0 bases, with 10 bases left in between. The CDR3 DNA is TGCGCCAGCAGCCTTTACGGAGACTCTGGAAACACCATATATTTT. This encodes CASSLYGDSGNTIYF.

This clone was found a few times. The chain couples TRBV30 to TRBJ2-2; TRBD1 aligns across 9 bases. The CDR3 totals 14 residues. Germline values: CDR1 GTSNPN, CDR2 SVGIG (reference sequence). After removal of 3 bases from V and 3 bases from J, the junction contained 2 bases not matched to a gene. CDR3 in amino acids: CAWRGQGDTGELFF. CDR3 nucleotide sequence: TGTGCCTGGAGGGGACAGGGAGACACCGGGGAGCTGTTTTTT.

The V call is TRBV4-3, the J call TRBJ2-1; D gene unclear. The ends were cut back, 4 bases at V and 0 bases at J, with 10 bases in the middle. Per germline, CDR1 LGHNA and CDR2 YSLEER. CDR3 length: 15 residues. CDR3 amino acids: CASSLQRSSYNEQFF. CDR3 nucleotide sequence: TGCGCCAGCAGCCTACAAAGGAGCTCCTACAATGAGCAGTTCTTC.